This entry lists 3 T cell receptor beta chains sequenced from one sample in a study of blood T cells in healthy people across ages. A second PCR of roughly 7 to 11 cycles used a sample-barcoded 5' primer and a J-beta primer mix. TCRdb fed the 5' RACE reads into MiXCR, producing one record per CDR3 protein. Of fewer than 2 million distinct CDR3 sequences in the sample, 39% were seen once. The sample comprised blood. Every receptor here comes from a human donor in good health.

The chain recombines TRBV4-3 with TRBJ1-1; D is perhaps TRBD1 (6 bases). Germline CDR1 reads LGHNA; CDR2 reads YSLEER. CDR3 size: 14 residues. V lost 8 bases to trimming and J lost 4 bases, with 17 bases between them. The DNA of the CDR3 is TGCGCCAGCTCGAAGGTGGGGGGGCTCACTGAAGCTTTCTTT. Amino acids: CASSKVGGLTEAFF.

The rearrangement uses TRBV29-1 and TRBJ2-5, with D perhaps given as TRBD1 or TRBD2 (6 bases each). V gave up 4 bases and J gave up 7 bases, with 10 bases separating them. The CDR3 spans 11 residues. Germline CDR1 and CDR2: SQVTM and ANQGSEA. CDR3 residues: CSVGLGGTQYF. The CDR3 DNA reads as TGCAGCGTTGGACTAGGGGGGACCCAGTACTTC.

This chain links TRBV6-1 with TRBJ1-5; possible D gene TRBD1, 6 bases. Germline CDR1 reads MNHNS; CDR2 reads SASEGT. The CDR3 is 16 amino acids. V lost 3 bases and J 6 bases, leaving 18 bases between the germline ends. The chain's CDR3 is CASSDGGRPQGQPQHF. Written as DNA, the CDR3 is TGTGCCAGCAGTGATGGGGGCAGACCCCAAGGTCAGCCCCAGCATTTT.